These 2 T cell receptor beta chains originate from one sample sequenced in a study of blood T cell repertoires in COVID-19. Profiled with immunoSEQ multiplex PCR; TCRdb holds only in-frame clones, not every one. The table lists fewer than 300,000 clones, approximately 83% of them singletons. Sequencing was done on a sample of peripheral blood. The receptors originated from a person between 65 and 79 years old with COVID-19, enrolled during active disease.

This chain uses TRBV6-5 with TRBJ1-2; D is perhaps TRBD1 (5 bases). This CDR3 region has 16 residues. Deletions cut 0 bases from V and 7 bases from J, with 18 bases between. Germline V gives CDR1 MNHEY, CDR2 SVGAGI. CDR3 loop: CASSYSTGRVRFGYTF. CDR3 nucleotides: TGTGCCAGCAGTTACTCGACTGGCAGGGTGCGCTTTGGCTACACCTTC.

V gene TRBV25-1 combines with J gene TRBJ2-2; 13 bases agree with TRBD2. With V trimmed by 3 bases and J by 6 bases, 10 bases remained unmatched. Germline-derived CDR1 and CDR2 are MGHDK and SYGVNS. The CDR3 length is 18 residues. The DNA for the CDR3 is TGTGCCAGCAGTGACTTCTTTGGACTAGCGGGAGCGGCCGGGGAGCTGTTTTTT. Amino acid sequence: CASSDFFGLAGAAGELFF.